Below, 3 T cell receptor beta chains from the same sample are listed, as sequenced in a study of shared clonotypes between healthy human individuals. Libraries were prepared by immunoSEQ multiplex PCR; TCRdb keeps only in-frame clonotypes and omits some of them. The sample holds some 1.1 million clones, around 77% seen once. The sequencing sample was made of memory CD4+ T cells from PBMCs. Indicated subset: CD45RA-negative fraction. The origin of the receptors is a man between 18 and 29 years old in good health. Some clones in this sample may be carry-over from other donors' samples.

This sequence joins TRBV19 and TRBJ2-5; 11 nucleotides agree with TRBD1. The germline V gene encodes CDR1 LNHDA and CDR2 SQIVND (reference sequence). CDR3 size: 17 residues. V was pared by 1 base and J by 5 bases, with 9 bases of the junction left unmatched. The CDR3, as DNA: TGTGCCAGTAGTATAGCCCGGACAGGGGGCGCGGGGGAGACCCAGTACTTC. Residues: CASSIARTGGAGETQYF.

The CDR3 nucleotides are TGTGCCAGCAGCGTAGACCAGCGGGAGGGAACCGGGGAGCTGTTTTTT. Protein sequence: CASSVDQREGTGELFF. The chain links TRBV9 to TRBJ2-2; 10 bases fit TRBD2. J gave up 5 bases and V 0 bases, and 4 bases lay outside the gene matches. CDR1 and CDR2 from the germline V gene are SGDLS and YYNGEE. This CDR3 is built from 16 residues.

The chain has TRBV2 and TRBJ1-5, with D possibly TRBD1 on 5 matching bases. This CDR3 spans 15 amino acids. Germline loops: CDR1 SNHLY, CDR2 FYNNEI. V was pared by 1 base and J by 3 bases, with 10 bases between. CDR3 amino acids: CASSEGGKDNQPQHF. In DNA form, the CDR3 reads TGTGCCAGCAGTGAAGGGGGGAAGGACAATCAGCCCCAGCATTTT.